Below are 25 T cell receptor beta chains sequenced from a single sample in a study of identical twins. TCRdb analysed the 5' RACE reads with MiXCR anew, one entry per CDR3 protein. The data hold around 1.7 million distinct CDR3 sequences, with around 33% observed a single time. The sequencing sample was made of cord blood. The receptor source for this set is a newborn girl in good health.

This clonotype was counted only a few times. The chain has TRBV29-1 and TRBJ1-2; D remains unclear. The CDR3 sequence is 13 residues long. CDR1 SQVTM and CDR2 ANQGSEA come from the germline V gene. Trimming pared 3 bases from V and 3 bases from J, leaving 11 bases between. The CDR3 bases are TGCAGCGTTGAGCCTCGGGCGGACTATGGCTACACCTTC. Amino acid sequence: CSVEPRADYGYTF.

This clonotype was observed a few times. This rearrangement joins TRBV20-1 to TRBJ1-5; D not resolved. This CDR3 comprises 13 residues. Germline values: CDR1 DFQATT, CDR2 SNEGSKA (reference sequence). The V end was cut by 1 base, the J end by 6 bases, with 10 bases between. The CDR3 spells CSARGAYTQPQHF. The CDR3 nucleotides are TGCAGTGCTAGAGGGGCCTATACTCAGCCCCAGCATTTT.

This clonotype was seen once. V usage is TRBV12-3 or TRBV12-4 and J usage is TRBJ2-3; D not resolved. The CDR3 is 15 amino acids. V was cut by 2 bases and J by 5 bases, with 14 bases left in between. CDR3 nucleotide sequence: TGTGCCAGCAGTTTACGGGCATGGTTTGGAGATACGCAGTATTTT. Protein: CASSLRAWFGDTQYF.

V usage is TRBV6-6 and J usage is TRBJ2-1, with 7 nucleotides matching TRBD2. Trimming at V came to 7 bases and at J to 4 bases, leaving 10 bases not matched to a gene. This CDR3 region has 15 residues. CDR1 is MNHNY and CDR2 is SVGAGI in the germline V gene (reference sequence). The CDR3 reads CASTMERGAYNEQFF. In DNA form, the CDR3 reads TGTGCCAGCACCATGGAGCGGGGAGCATACAATGAGCAGTTCTTC.

This clonotype was detected a few times. This chain joins TRBV27 and TRBJ2-3; TRBD2 agrees at 12 bases. The CDR3 contains 16 residues. Germline V gene lookup returns CDR1 MNHEY and CDR2 SMNVEV (reference sequence). Trimming cost V 6 bases and J 0 bases; bases outside gene matches: 4. This chain's CDR3 is CASRGTSGLSTDTQYF. For the CDR3, the DNA is TGTGCCAGCAGGGGGACTAGCGGGCTTAGCACAGATACGCAGTATTTT.

The J gene is TRBJ2-3, the V gene TRBV7-2; 10 bases match TRBD1. This CDR3 has 17 residues. Losses at the gene ends were 2 bases for V and 5 bases for J; bases not matched to a gene: 10. CDR1 and CDR2 (germline): SGHTA, FQGNSA. The CDR3 sequence is CASSLSMPGQGKDTQYF. The CDR3, as DNA: TGTGCCAGCAGCTTATCCATGCCGGGACAGGGGAAAGATACGCAGTATTTT.

The chain is built from TRBV6-6 and TRBJ1-5; D perhaps matches TRBD1 (5 bases). V was shortened by 0 bases and J by 2 bases, with 11 bases between the two germline ends. Germline assignment: CDR1 MNHNY and CDR2 SVGAGI (reference sequence). The CDR3 sequence is 16 residues long. In DNA form, the CDR3 reads TGTGCCAGCAGTTACTCCGGCAGGGAGGGCAATCAGCCCCAGCATTTT. This gives the protein CASSYSGREGNQPQHF.

This clonotype has more than one count but fewer than ten. The rearrangement joins TRBV4-1 to TRBJ2-1, with D maybe TRBD2 (6 bases). Trimming left V 0 bases short and J 0 bases short, with 12 bases between. Germline loops: CDR1 MGHRA, CDR2 YSYEKL. There are 17 residues in the CDR3. In DNA, the CDR3 is TGCGCCAGCAGCCAAGATCGGCGGGGAGACTCCTACAATGAGCAGTTCTTC. Translating gives CASSQDRRGDSYNEQFF.

This clonotype was seen only a few times. No DNA is shown, since the ends of the CDR3 on it are uncertain; the CDR3 is the one TCRdb lists. The chain has TRBV28 and TRBJ2-7; TRBD1 reflects the table's D call only, with no check against the DNA. From germline, CDR1 is MDHEN and CDR2 SYDVKM. A total of 17 residues make up the CDR3, ends included. Here the CDR3 reads CASSFFGQGFGAYEQYF.

This clonotype was found a few times. The V gene is TRBV7-9, the J gene TRBJ2-1; unclear D gene. Trimming took off 3 bases at V and 9 bases at J, with 9 bases between the two ends. The CDR3 spans 12 residues. Per germline, CDR1 SEHNR and CDR2 FQNEAQ (reference sequence). CDR3 residues: CASSFEPGEQFF. DNA of the CDR3: TGTGCCAGCAGCTTCGAGCCGGGTGAGCAGTTCTTC.

This chain uses TRBV12-3 or TRBV12-4 with TRBJ2-1, with D possibly matching TRBD2 (6 bases). The CDR3 runs 18 residues. V dropped 10 bases and J dropped 1 base, with 26 bases sitting between them. The CDR3 sequence: CATMGGYRSGLSYNEQFF. The CDR3, as DNA: TGTGCCACCATGGGAGGATATAGAAGCGGACTATCCTACAATGAGCAGTTCTTC.

This clonotype has a handful of counts. The chain couples TRBV12-3 or TRBV12-4 to TRBJ2-1, with D perhaps TRBD2 (6 bases). This CDR3 has 13 amino acids. Deletions cut 6 bases from V and 5 bases from J, with 11 bases between. The CDR3 reads CASSSRGHNEQFF. The CDR3 bases are TGTGCCAGCAGCTCGCGGGGACACAATGAGCAGTTCTTC.

This sequence joins TRBV12-3 or TRBV12-4 and TRBJ1-1; D remains unclear. Deletions cut 2 bases from V and 2 bases from J, with 6 bases between. The CDR3 contains 13 residues. The chain's CDR3 is CASSLQKNTEAFF. CDR3 DNA: TGTGCCAGCAGTTTACAGAAAAACACTGAAGCTTTCTTT.

The chain uses TRBV3-1 and TRBJ2-6, with TRBD2 matching over 10 bases. Germline V lookup: CDR1 LGHDT, CDR2 YNNKEL (reference sequence). The trim removed 0 bases at V and 0 bases at J, leaving 5 bases unmatched. The CDR3 spans 19 residues. CDR3 bases: TGTGCCAGCAGCCAAGATCTTACTAGCGGGGTCTCTGGGGCCAACGTCCTGACTTTC. This sequence encodes CASSQDLTSGVSGANVLTF. Using reference TRBV3-1 and TRBJ2-6 for the parts outside the CDR3, the full variable domain is DTAVSQTPKYLVTQMGNDKSIKCEQNLGHDTMYWYKQDSKKFLKIMFSYNNKELIINETVPNRFSPKSPDKAHLNLHINSLELGDSAVYFCASSQDLTSGVSGANVLTFGAGSRLTVL.

This clonotype was picked up a small number of times. The gene calls are TRBV10-3 and TRBJ2-3; D is undetermined. Looked up from germline, CDR1 is ENHRY and CDR2 is SYGVKD. Trimming stripped 6 bases from V and 2 bases from J, with 6 bases between. The length of the CDR3 is 12 residues. The CDR3 is CAISLSTDTQYF. The CDR3 bases are TGTGCCATCAGCCTCTCCACAGATACGCAGTATTTT.

The chain links TRBV4-1 to TRBJ2-3; tentatively, D is TRBD2 (6 bases). The CDR3 has 15 residues. Trimming took off 3 bases at V and 4 bases at J, with 14 bases between the two ends. The germline V gene has CDR1 MGHRA and CDR2 YSYEKL. The CDR3 DNA is TGCGCCAGCAGCCACCTTCCGTCGGGGGCAGATACGCAGTATTTT. Its protein is CASSHLPSGADTQYF.

This clonotype was detected only once. This chain links TRBV28 with TRBJ1-1, with 7 nucleotides matching TRBD1. The CDR3 is 15 amino acids. CDR1 is MDHEN and CDR2 is SYDVKM in the germline V gene. Trimming removed 5 bases from V and 9 bases from J; junction bases left unmatched: 15. This CDR3 reads CASSPEGQRRDKAFF. CDR3 DNA: TGTGCCAGCAGTCCTGAGGGACAGCGTCGCGATAAAGCTTTCTTT.

This chain links TRBV7-9 with TRBJ2-7; maybe TRBD2 (7 bases). The germline gives CDR1 SEHNR, CDR2 FQNEAQ (reference sequence). Trimming took off 4 bases at V and 1 base at J, with 17 bases between the two ends. This CDR3 contains 16 residues. CDR3 protein: CASSSRDKGGSYEQYF. As DNA, the CDR3 is TGTGCCAGCAGCTCACGCGACAAGGGGGGGTCCTACGAGCAGTACTTC.

This clonotype was counted only a few times. This chain uses TRBV27 with TRBJ2-3, with TRBD2 as a possible D gene (6 bases). This CDR3 is built from 16 residues. The germline V gene encodes CDR1 MNHEY and CDR2 SMNVEV (reference sequence). The V end lost 5 bases, the J end lost 0 bases, and 15 bases lay between the germline ends. The CDR3 DNA reads TGTGCCAGCAGTACCTGGAGAGGGACTAGCACAGATACGCAGTATTTT. This encodes CASSTWRGTSTDTQYF.

This chain connects TRBV6-2 or TRBV6-3 to TRBJ2-7; 8 bases map to TRBD1. The CDR3 length is 17 residues. CDR1 is MNHEY, CDR2 SVGEGT, per germline. The ends lost 0 bases at V and 2 bases at J; junction bases unmatched: 9. CDR3 DNA: TGTGCCAGCAGTTACTCACAGACAGGGGCCTCCCCCTACGAGCAGTACTTC. It codes for CASSYSQTGASPYEQYF.

This clonotype turned up a few times. CDR3 residues: CASSGLAGHYEQYF. In nucleotides, the CDR3 is TGTGCCAGCAGTGGACTAGCGGGGCACTACGAGCAGTACTTC. The chain uses TRBV12-3 or TRBV12-4 and TRBJ2-7; the match to TRBD2 covers 12 bases. The length of the CDR3 is 14 residues. J was trimmed by 3 bases and V by 5 bases; bases with no gene match: 2.

This clonotype was counted ten times or more. This sequence joins TRBV6-1 and TRBJ2-7; tentative D call: TRBD1 (5 bases). The length of the CDR3 is 17 residues. CDR1 and CDR2 (germline): MNHNS, SASEGT. The V and J ends lost 6 bases and 6 bases respectively, with 27 bases between them. This CDR3 reads CASSRNIDRIRIGEQYF. As DNA, the CDR3 is TGTGCCAGCAGCCGAAATATCGACAGAATTAGAATCGGCGAGCAGTACTTC.

As for this clonotype: Its ends do not fully match the called genes, so a read error is possible. Here the CDR3 DNA reads TGCGCCAGCAGTTTGGGCCCATACAGGGGAGCCAAAAACATTCAGTACTTC. This encodes CASSLGPYRGAKNIQYF. The chain couples TRBV5-1 to TRBJ2-4; 7 bases are a match to TRBD1. The germline V gene has CDR1 SGHRS and CDR2 YFSETQ. The CDR3 runs 17 residues. The variable domain in full, with the rest retrieved from reference TRBV5-1 and TRBJ2-4, is KAGVTQTPRYLIKTRGQQVTLSCSPISGHRSVSWYQQTPGQGLQFLFEYFSETQRNKGNFPGRFSGRQFSNSRSEMNVSTLELGDSALYLCASSLGPYRGAKNIQYFGAGTRLSVL.

The genes are TRBV4-1 and TRBJ1-4; perhaps TRBD1 as D (6 bases). Trimming pared 0 bases from V and 8 bases from J, leaving 13 bases between. Per germline, CDR1 MGHRA and CDR2 YSYEKL. The CDR3 is 15 amino acids. CDR3 sequence: CASSQERGGKEKLFF. In DNA, the CDR3 is TGCGCCAGCAGCCAAGAACGAGGGGGTAAAGAAAAACTGTTTTTT.

The chain recombines TRBV20-1 with TRBJ1-4, with D unclear. The CDR3 is 12 amino acids. V was shortened by 7 bases and J by 0 bases, with 6 bases between the two germline ends. Looked up from germline, CDR1 is DFQATT and CDR2 is SNEGSKA (reference sequence). The CDR3 loop is CSGITTNEKLFF. In DNA form, the CDR3 reads TGCAGTGGAATCACAACTAATGAAAAACTGTTTTTT.